This TCR beta chain was captured in a study of human T cells and chemical hapten exposure. TCRdb re-analysed the RACE reads in MiXCR, keeping a single row per CDR3 protein. The sample records 40,000 or so distinct CDR3 sequences, roughly 12% being singletons. Time point defined: pre-sensitization, week 0. This sample's treatment: therapeutic diphenylcyclopropenone sensitization with weekly scalp DPC. Whole blood, unfractionated, served as the material for total RNA extraction. Ahead of applying each patch test, blood was sampled. In this sample, this clonotype turned up many times. V dropped 5 bases and J dropped 3; count of bases not matched to a gene: 3. Germline loops: CDR1 SQVTM, CDR2 ANQGSEA. This CDR3 contains 13 residues.

The chain carries TRBV29-1 and TRBJ1-1, with 10 bases lining up with TRBD1. The starting material was whole blood, obtained in connection with sensitization to the hapten diphenylcyclopropenone (DPC). The receptor comes from a woman between 40 and 50 years old with alopecia areata. Some clones in this sample may be carry-over from other donors' samples. The CDR3 reads CSVLGQGHTEAFF. DNA for the CDR3: TGCAGCGTTTTGGGACAGGGGCACACTGAAGCTTTCTTT.